This T cell receptor (beta chain) came from a study of T cells after posttransplantation cyclophosphamide. Profiling relied on immunoSEQ multiplex PCR, and the TCRdb table lists in-frame clones only, not all of them. The sample yields approximately 5,000 clones, 61% seen once. Study results and limitations: Blood and skin or GI T cell repertoires showed limited TRB overlap.

Germline V gives CDR1 MDHEN, CDR2 SYDVKM. Trimming at V came to 6 bases and at J to 3 bases, leaving 1 base not matched to a gene. The CDR3 loop spans 14 amino acids. Notes on this clone: The target antigen is unknown.

Material for sequencing was memory CD8+ T cells sorted from blood. The gene calls are TRBV28 and TRBJ2-1; 11 bases are a match to TRBD2. The receptor was isolated from a woman aged 55-70 years in good health, CMV-negative, and a related stem cell transplant donor. CDR3 bases: TGTGCCAGCAGACTAGCGGGAGACTACAATGAGCAGTTCTTC. Encoded protein: CASRLAGDYNEQFF.